The T cell receptor beta chain described here comes from a study of T-cell memory formation after mild COVID-19. Study-wide findings and caveats: Later expanders leaned toward CD4+, whereas clones contracting from day 15 to 85 were balanced CD4/CD8.

In regard to this clonotype: Its antigen is as yet unknown.

The length of the CDR3 is 21 residues. Trimming stripped 0 bases from V and 0 bases from J, with 24 bases between. In germline, CDR1 is MNHNS, CDR2 SASEGT. TCRdb reanalysed the 5' RACE reads using MiXCR and keeps one entry per CDR3 protein. Among about 440,000 distinct CDR3 sequences listed, roughly 20% were seen once. The sequenced material came from PBMCs or a T cell subset sorted from them (not recorded which). This chain joins TRBV6-1 and TRBJ2-4, with TRBD1 as a possible D gene (6 bases). The receptor was derived from an adult woman who had mild COVID-19 (a few samples of this study predate the infection). Cell type and time point are not known. The CDR3 loop is CASSEAPQGQTGFLAKNIQYF. In DNA, the CDR3 is TGTGCCAGCAGTGAAGCGCCCCAGGGACAAACGGGATTTCTAGCCAAAAACATTCAGTACTTC.